This TCR beta chain was profiled in a study of post-analysis software for immune sequencing data. Regarding the study as a whole: Patients had higher frequencies than controls of roughly 5 TRBV segments, including TRBV5-6, TRBV5-1 and TRBV20-1.

This clonotype was found many times. Its antigen remains unidentified. The ends were cut back, 5 bases at V and 0 bases at J, with 20 bases in the middle. Germline V gives CDR1 MNHEY, CDR2 SVGAGI. The CDR3 covers 17 residues. TCR beta libraries were prepared from cDNA with unique molecular identifiers. Input populations of 1 to 10 million T cells gave rise to some 500,000 cDNA molecules. TCRdb called the PCR reads again in MiXCR, with one record for every CDR3 protein. The sample shows fewer than 700,000 distinct CDR3 sequences, roughly two fifths of them seen only once. The receptor was derived from a girl aged 10 to 17 with multiple sclerosis. J is TRBJ2-7 and V is TRBV6-5, with D perhaps TRBD1 or TRBD2 (5 bases each). The sample was blood. The chain's CDR3 is CASSHDRRGPFSYEQYF. CDR3 sequence (DNA): TGTGCCAGCAGTCACGACAGACGGGGACCTTTCTCCTACGAGCAGTACTTC.